This T cell receptor beta chain was obtained from a study of blood T cells in healthy people across ages. As for the study in general: Template switching captured about one barcoded beta molecule per two T cells.

Sample-barcoded 5' priming and a J-beta primer mix drove a second PCR of roughly 6 to 12 cycles. Using its own MiXCR run on the 5' RACE reads, TCRdb lists one record per CDR3 protein. Among under 850,000 distinct CDR3 sequences listed, about 37% were seen once. Donors were healthy Caucasian individuals from Russia aged roughly 6 to 90. Every donor provided roughly 9.1 milliliters of peripheral blood. This clonotype originated in a young man in good health. The source material was blood.

The CDR3 region has the DNA TGTGCCAGCAGCCAAGAAGGACAGTATGGCTACACCTTC. Translating gives CASSQEGQYGYTF. The chain carries TRBV3-1 and TRBJ1-2, with D possibly matching TRBD1 (6 bases). V lost 0 bases to trimming and J lost 5 bases, with 7 bases between them. Germline V lookup: CDR1 LGHDT, CDR2 YNNKEL (reference sequence). The CDR3 is 13 amino acids. The variable domain in full, with the rest retrieved from reference TRBV3-1 and TRBJ1-2, is DTAVSQTPKYLVTQMGNDKSIKCEQNLGHDTMYWYKQDSKKFLKIMFSYNNKELIINETVPNRFSPKSPDKAHLNLHINSLELGDSAVYFCASSQEGQYGYTFGSGTRLTVV.